Reported below is one T cell receptor beta chain. Its antigen is not known. Use of 60 Vbeta and 13 Jbeta primers characterized the PCR. Sequencing used immunoSEQ multiplex PCR; TCRdb keeps in-frame clones, though not all of them. Among approximately 150,000 clones listed, 65% to 90% were seen once. The sample originates from a study of cytomegalovirus exposure and HLA in healthy donors. Though nominally healthy at sampling, donors likely had unrecorded immune exposures. Absent from the records is this donor's CMV serostatus. Whole-study results and caveats: Excluded: some indistinguishable V segments such as TRBV6-2 and TRBV6-3. Association with HLA alleles at 0.05 false discovery rate was found for around 15,000 TCR beta sequences in a later analysis.

The CDR3 is 17 amino acids. Per the germline V gene, CDR1 is SGHTA and CDR2 is FQGTGA. J gave up 2 bases and V 1 base, and 5 bases lay outside the gene matches. This TCR was sampled from a human donor in good health. Input material: PBMCs. The chain couples TRBV7-3 to TRBJ2-1, with TRBD2 matching 10 bases. CDR3 bases: TGTGCCAGCAGCTTAAGGTCTAGCGGGGGCCCCTACAATGAGCAGTTCTTC. It translates to CASSLRSSGGPYNEQFF.